This T cell receptor (beta chain) is from a study of T cell changes during pregnancy in multiple sclerosis. The assay was immunoSEQ multiplex PCR, and TCRdb's table has in-frame clones only and misses some. The sample has 85,000 to 100,000 clones, around 90% seen once; the top ten hold more than 1.5%. V dropped 3 bases and J dropped 4 bases, with 14 bases sitting between them. CDR3 size: 15 residues. The germline V gene has CDR1 LNHDA and CDR2 SQIVND (reference sequence). V gene TRBV19 combines with J gene TRBJ2-3; tentatively, D is TRBD1 (5 bases). Sequenced here: peripheral blood, sampled in the first trimester of pregnancy. The source is a female donor with multiple sclerosis, enrolled in a pregnancy study. The CDR3 DNA reads as TGTGCCAGTAGTATGGGCCTGGGGCCAGCAGATACGCAGTATTTT. Its protein is CASSMGLGPADTQYF.